This T cell receptor (beta chain) was recorded in a study of cytomegalovirus exposure and HLA in healthy donors (TCRdb year 2017). Study-level background: A later analysis indicated that the roughly 130 validation repertoires were generated on the platform also employed for the 700 or so repertoires of the first cohort. To predict cytomegalovirus infection status, the study combined high-throughput TCR immunosequencing, statistical association of individual TCRs with disease status, and machine learning. In addition to the first cohort of 650 to 800 subjects, a separate validation cohort of 120 different subjects was used. The aim of the study was to test whether cataloging public T cell receptors could identify signatures of past pathogen exposure.

Findings and caveats that apply to the study as a whole: Subsequent analysis determined that TCRs grouped into clusters in the first cohort also showed a tendency toward co-occurrence across the 120 or so validation repertoires, and 94% of cluster scores exceeded 0. The classifier was reported to diagnose cytomegalovirus status with high specificity and sensitivity in both the original cohort and the validation cohort. In the study, 150 to 200 TCR beta chains were listed as associated with cytomegalovirus. A later analysis lacked HLA typing for the validation cohort, so it scored co-occurrence in that cohort across all 120 repertoires. Most TCR sequences were observed very rarely across donors, whereas some public TCRs were present in many individuals. The authors suggested that the approach could potentially be extended to other disease states and immunological phenotypes. Three of the identified cytomegalovirus-associated TCR beta chains were confirmed in vitro to be specific for cytomegalovirus antigens.

On this clone itself: Its antigen is unknown. No clone much larger than this one lies a single base away; base qualities are absent.

The germline V gene supplies CDR1 MDHEN and CDR2 SYDVKM. The CDR3 numbers 16 residues from cysteine through phenylalanine. CDR3 DNA only is kept here, 48 bases in frame from base 1. The V end loses 4 bases and the J end loses 4 bases, and a stretch of 19 bases separates them. The donors belonged to the validation cohort of about 120 subjects, which was separate from the roughly 670-subject first cohort. The library was generated by the immunoSEQ multiplex PCR assay. As for how the authors treated the data: A statistical classification framework was built to diagnose cytomegalovirus status from the catalog of TCR beta chain sequences. TCRdb limited this immuneACCESS table to in-frame rearrangements with V and J called. A share of clones is missing; checked studies link under half to unresolved V genes, and the rest is unexplained. That table gives V, J and clone size, and the DNA gave D and trimming. The sample records around 150,000 clones, nearly 90% of which are singletons. In total, the top ten clones hold 10% of the sample.

The sequenced sample consisted of PBMCs. This sequence uses TRBV28 and TRBJ1-2; D gene: possibly TRBD1, on 5 matching bases. This clonotype originated in a woman between 18 and 29 years old in good health and CMV-seropositive. Read as DNA, the sequence is TGTGCCAGCAGTTCGGGAGGGGCTATGGGGGGCTATGGCTACACCTTC. This sequence encodes CASSSGGAMGGYGYTF.